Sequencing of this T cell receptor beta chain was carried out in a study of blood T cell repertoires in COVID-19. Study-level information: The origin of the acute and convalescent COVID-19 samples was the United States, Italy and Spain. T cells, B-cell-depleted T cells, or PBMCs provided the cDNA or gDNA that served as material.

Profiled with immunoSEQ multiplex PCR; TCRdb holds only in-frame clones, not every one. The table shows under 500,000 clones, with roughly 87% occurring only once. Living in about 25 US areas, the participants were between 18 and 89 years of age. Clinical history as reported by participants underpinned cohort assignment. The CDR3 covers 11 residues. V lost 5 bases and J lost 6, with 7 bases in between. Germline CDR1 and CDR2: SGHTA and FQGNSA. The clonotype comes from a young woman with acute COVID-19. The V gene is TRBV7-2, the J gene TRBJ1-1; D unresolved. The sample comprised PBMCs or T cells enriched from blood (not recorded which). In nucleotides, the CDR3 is TGTGCCAGCAGCCAATTTCCTGAAGCTTTCTTT. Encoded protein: CASSQFPEAFF. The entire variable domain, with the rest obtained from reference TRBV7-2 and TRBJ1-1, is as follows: GAGVSQSPSNKVTEKGKDVELRCDPISGHTALYWYRQSLGQGLEFLIYFQGNSAPDKSGLPSDRFSAERTGGSVSTLTIQRTQQEDSAVYLCASSQFPEAFFGQGTRLTVV.